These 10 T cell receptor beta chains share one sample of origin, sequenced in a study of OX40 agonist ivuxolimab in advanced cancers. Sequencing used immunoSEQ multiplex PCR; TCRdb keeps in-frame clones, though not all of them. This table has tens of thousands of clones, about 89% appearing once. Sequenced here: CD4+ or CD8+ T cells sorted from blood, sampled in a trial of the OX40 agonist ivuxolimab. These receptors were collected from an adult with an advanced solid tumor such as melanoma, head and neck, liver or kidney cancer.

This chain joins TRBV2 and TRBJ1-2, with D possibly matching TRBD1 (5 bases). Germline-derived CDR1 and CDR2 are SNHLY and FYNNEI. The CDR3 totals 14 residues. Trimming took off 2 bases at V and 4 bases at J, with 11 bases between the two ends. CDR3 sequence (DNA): TGTGCCAGCAGTGAATTCTCCGGGGGCTATGGCTACACCTTC. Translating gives CASSEFSGGYGYTF.

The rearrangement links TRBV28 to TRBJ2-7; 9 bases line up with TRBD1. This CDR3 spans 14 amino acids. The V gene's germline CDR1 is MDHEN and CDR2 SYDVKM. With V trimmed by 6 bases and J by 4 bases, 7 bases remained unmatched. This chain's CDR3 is CASSPGTGLYEQYF. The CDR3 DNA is TGTGCCAGCAGCCCCGGGACAGGGCTGTACGAGCAGTACTTC.

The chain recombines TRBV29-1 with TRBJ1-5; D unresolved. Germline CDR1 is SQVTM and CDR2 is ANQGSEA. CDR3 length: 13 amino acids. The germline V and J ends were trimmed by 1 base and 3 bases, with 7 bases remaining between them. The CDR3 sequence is CSVEGGINQPQHF. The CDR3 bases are TGCAGCGTTGAAGGGGGAATCAATCAGCCCCAGCATTTT.

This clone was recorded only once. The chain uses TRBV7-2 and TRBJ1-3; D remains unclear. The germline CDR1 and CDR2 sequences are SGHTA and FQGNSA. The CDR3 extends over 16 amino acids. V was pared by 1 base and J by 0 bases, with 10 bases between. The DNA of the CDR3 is TGTGCCAGCAGCTTAGTACGGTACTCCTCTGGAAACACCATATATTTT. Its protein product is CASSLVRYSSGNTIYF.

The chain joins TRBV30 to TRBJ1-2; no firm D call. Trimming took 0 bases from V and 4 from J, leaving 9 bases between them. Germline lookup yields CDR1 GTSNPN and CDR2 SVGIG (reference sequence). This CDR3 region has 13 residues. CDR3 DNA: TGTGCCTGGAGTGTCGCCGCGTTCTATGGCTACACCTTC. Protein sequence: CAWSVAAFYGYTF.

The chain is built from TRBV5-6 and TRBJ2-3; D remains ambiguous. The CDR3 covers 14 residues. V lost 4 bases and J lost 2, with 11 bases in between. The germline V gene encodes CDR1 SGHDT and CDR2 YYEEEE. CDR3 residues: CASSPGLYTDTQYF. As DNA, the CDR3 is TGTGCCAGCAGCCCGGGCCTTTACACAGATACGCAGTATTTT.

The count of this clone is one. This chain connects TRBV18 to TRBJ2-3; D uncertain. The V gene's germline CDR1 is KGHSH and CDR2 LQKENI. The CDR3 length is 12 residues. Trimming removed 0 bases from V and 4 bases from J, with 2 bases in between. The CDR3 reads CASSPPADTQYF. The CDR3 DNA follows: TGTGCCAGCTCACCACCGGCAGATACGCAGTATTTT.

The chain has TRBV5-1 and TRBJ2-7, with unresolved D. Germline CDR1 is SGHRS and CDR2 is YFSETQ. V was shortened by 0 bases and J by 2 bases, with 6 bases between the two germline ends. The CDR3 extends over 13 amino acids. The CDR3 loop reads CASSLESPYEQYF. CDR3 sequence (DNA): TGCGCCAGCAGCTTGGAGTCCCCCTACGAGCAGTACTTC.

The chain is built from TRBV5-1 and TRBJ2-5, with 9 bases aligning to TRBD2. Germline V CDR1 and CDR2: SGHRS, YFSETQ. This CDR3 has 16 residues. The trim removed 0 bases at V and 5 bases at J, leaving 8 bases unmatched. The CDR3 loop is CASSLAGTSLAETQYF. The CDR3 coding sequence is TGCGCCAGCAGCTTGGCCGGGACTAGCTTGGCGGAGACCCAGTACTTC. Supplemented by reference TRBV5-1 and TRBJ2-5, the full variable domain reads KAGVTQTPRYLIKTRGQQVTLSCSPISGHRSVSWYQQTPGQGLQFLFEYFSETQRNKGNFPGRFSGRQFSNSRSEMNVSTLELGDSALYLCASSLAGTSLAETQYFGPGTRLLVL.

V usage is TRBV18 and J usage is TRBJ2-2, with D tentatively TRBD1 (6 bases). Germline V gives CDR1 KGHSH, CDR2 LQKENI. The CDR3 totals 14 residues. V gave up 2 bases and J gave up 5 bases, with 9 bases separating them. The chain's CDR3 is CASSPYRETGELFF. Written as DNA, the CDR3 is TGTGCCAGCTCACCATACAGGGAAACCGGGGAGCTGTTTTTT.